Presented here are 13 T cell receptor beta chains from one specimen sequenced in a study of blood T cell repertoires in COVID-19. Measured with immunoSEQ multiplex PCR; TCRdb has only the in-frame clones, and not every one. Among approximately 210,000 clones listed, about nine tenths were seen once. Sequencing was performed on PBMCs or T cells enriched from blood (not recorded which). The receptors here all came from a woman aged 30 to 39 who had recovered from COVID-19.

A single count supports this clone. This sequence joins TRBV11-3 and TRBJ2-3; 8 nucleotides align to TRBD2. The CDR3 covers 14 residues. J lost 6 bases, V lost 2 bases, and 4 bases had no gene match. CDR1 and CDR2 from the germline V gene are SGHNT and YENEEA. DNA of the CDR3: TGTGCCAGCAGCTTAAGGAGCGGGAGTGATACGCAGTATTTT. This gives the protein CASSLRSGSDTQYF.

The chain has TRBV9 and TRBJ1-1; D gene unclear. The CDR3 has 15 residues. Trimming removed 4 bases from V and 3 bases from J, with 16 bases in between. The germline V gene encodes CDR1 SGDLS and CDR2 YYNGEE. DNA for the CDR3: TGTGCCAGCAGCAAAAGGCCGGGTGTTGACACTGAAGCTTTCTTT. Encoded protein: CASSKRPGVDTEAFF.

This clone was found a few times. The CDR3 DNA reads as TGTGCCACCAGCAGAGGGACAGGGGGCGCGGAGACCCAGTACTTC. Translation gives CATSRGTGGAETQYF. The chain employs TRBV15 and TRBJ2-5; 11 nucleotides agree with TRBD1. In germline, CDR1 is LNHNV, CDR2 YYDKDF (reference sequence). J lost 5 bases, V lost 1 base, and 3 bases had no gene match. This CDR3 has 15 residues. Complete variable domain (other parts from reference TRBV15 and TRBJ2-5): DAMVIQNPRYQVTQFGKPVTLSCSQTLNHNVMYWYQQKSSQAPKLLFHYYDKDFNNEADTPDNFQSRRPNTSFCFLDIRSPGLGDTAMYLCATSRGTGGAETQYFGPGTRLLVL.

The genes are TRBV7-6 and TRBJ1-1; no firm D call. The CDR3 has 13 residues. V lost 3 bases, J lost 10 bases, and 15 bases lay in between. Germline V gene sequence: CDR1 SGHVS, CDR2 FNYEAQ. CDR3 residues: CASSFEGAPGAFF. CDR3 bases: TGTGCCAGCAGCTTCGAGGGCGCTCCTGGAGCTTTCTTT.

CDR3 in DNA: TGTGCCAGCAGTTATTTCGGACAGGCGAACACTGAAGCTTTCTTT. Translating gives CASSYFGQANTEAFF. V gene TRBV6-2 or TRBV6-3 combines with J gene TRBJ1-1, with TRBD1 identical over 7 bases. This CDR3 region has 15 residues. Per germline, CDR1 MNHEY and CDR2 SVGEGT. With V trimmed by 3 bases and J by 1 base, 5 bases remained unmatched.

This clone has a handful of counts. V and J are TRBV11-3 and TRBJ1-3, with 7 bases identical to TRBD1. J was trimmed by 3 bases and V by 4 bases; bases with no gene match: 15. CDR3 length equals 18 residues. CDR1 is SGHNT and CDR2 is YENEEA in the germline V gene. The CDR3 DNA is TGTGCCAGCAGCTCCCGAACAGGGGTCGCGAGGCGTGGAAACACCATATATTTT. Translation: CASSSRTGVARRGNTIYF.

V gene TRBV30 combines with J gene TRBJ1-4; the D is unclear. This CDR3 is built from 13 residues. CDR1 and CDR2 from the germline V gene are GTSNPN and SVGIG (reference sequence). V dropped 3 bases and J dropped 7 bases, with 12 bases sitting between them. The CDR3 DNA sequence: TGTGCCTGGAGCGGGAGGTTTGGTGAAAAACTGTTTTTT. This gives the protein CAWSGRFGEKLFF.

This clone was detected a few times. The rearrangement links TRBV5-1 to TRBJ2-7, with TRBD1 as a possible D gene (7 bases). Germline V gives CDR1 SGHRS, CDR2 YFSETQ. V shed 4 bases and J shed 2 bases, with 16 bases lying between them. The CDR3 loop spans 15 amino acids. Here the CDR3 reads CASSRRGPQPYEQYF. CDR3 DNA sequence: TGCGCCAGCAGCCGGAGGGGGCCACAACCCTACGAGCAGTACTTC.

V gene TRBV19 combines with J gene TRBJ2-1; 8 bases are a match to TRBD1. CDR1 and CDR2 (germline): LNHDA, SQIVND (reference sequence). After removal of 1 base from V and 5 bases from J, the junction contained 10 bases not matched to a gene. The CDR3 sequence is 17 residues long. This CDR3 is CASSIGATGAFNNEQFF. The CDR3 DNA follows: TGTGCCAGTAGTATAGGGGCGACAGGGGCATTCAACAATGAGCAGTTCTTC.

The rearrangement uses TRBV7-2 and TRBJ2-5; D unresolved. The germline CDR1 and CDR2 sequences are SGHTA and FQGNSA. The CDR3 length is 15 residues. Trimming took off 2 bases at V and 1 base at J, with 11 bases between the two ends. Here the CDR3 DNA reads TGTGCCAGCAGCTTAACAGTGTGGCTCCAAGAGACCCAGTACTTC. It yields the protein CASSLTVWLQETQYF.

This rearrangement joins TRBV4-2 to TRBJ2-5, with 14 positions matching TRBD2. The trim removed 2 bases at V and 5 bases at J, leaving 7 bases unmatched. The CDR3 extends over 17 amino acids. Germline values: CDR1 LGHNA, CDR2 YNFKEQ. CDR3: CASSQTWGLAGVETQYF. The CDR3 coding sequence is TGTGCCAGCAGCCAAACTTGGGGACTAGCGGGAGTTGAGACCCAGTACTTC.

This rearrangement joins TRBV4-1 to TRBJ2-1, with a weak D call TRBD1 (6 bases). Germline loops: CDR1 MGHRA, CDR2 YSYEKL. The V and J ends lost 0 bases and 7 bases respectively, with 19 bases between them. This CDR3 has 17 residues. The CDR3 loop is CASSQDDRTVLGNEQFF. Written as DNA, the CDR3 is TGCGCCAGCAGCCAAGACGACAGGACGGTATTGGGGAATGAGCAGTTCTTC.

The chain is built from TRBV5-1 and TRBJ1-5, with 9 bases lining up with TRBD1. V lost 5 bases and J lost 4; bases outside the gene matches: 4. CDR3 length: 14 amino acids. Per germline, CDR1 SGHRS and CDR2 YFSETQ. CDR3 coding DNA: TGCGCCAGCAGTCCGGACAGGGGTAATCAGCCCCAGCATTTT. It yields the protein CASSPDRGNQPQHF.